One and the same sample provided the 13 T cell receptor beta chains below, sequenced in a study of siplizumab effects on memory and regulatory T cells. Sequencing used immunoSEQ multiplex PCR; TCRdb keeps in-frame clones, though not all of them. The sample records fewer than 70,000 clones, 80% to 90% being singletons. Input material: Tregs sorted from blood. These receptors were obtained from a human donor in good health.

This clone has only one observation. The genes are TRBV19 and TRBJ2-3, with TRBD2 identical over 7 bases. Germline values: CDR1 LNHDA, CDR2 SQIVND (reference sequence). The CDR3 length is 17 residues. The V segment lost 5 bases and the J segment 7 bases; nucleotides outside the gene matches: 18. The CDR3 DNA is TGTGCCAGTAGTTCTTCTCCTCGCGGGAGCTTCTCATATACGCAGTATTTT. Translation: CASSSSPRGSFSYTQYF.

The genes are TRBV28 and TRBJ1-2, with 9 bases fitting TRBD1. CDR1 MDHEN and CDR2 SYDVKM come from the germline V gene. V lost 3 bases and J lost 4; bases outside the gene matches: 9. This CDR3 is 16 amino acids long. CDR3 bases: TGTGCCAGCAGTTTTTGGGACAGGGTACCTCTCTATGGCTACACCTTC. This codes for CASSFWDRVPLYGYTF.

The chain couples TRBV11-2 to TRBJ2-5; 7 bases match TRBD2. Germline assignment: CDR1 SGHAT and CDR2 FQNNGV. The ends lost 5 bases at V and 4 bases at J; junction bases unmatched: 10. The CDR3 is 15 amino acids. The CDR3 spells CASSALGGGGETQYF. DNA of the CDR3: TGTGCCAGCAGCGCCCTTGGCGGCGGGGGAGAGACCCAGTACTTC.

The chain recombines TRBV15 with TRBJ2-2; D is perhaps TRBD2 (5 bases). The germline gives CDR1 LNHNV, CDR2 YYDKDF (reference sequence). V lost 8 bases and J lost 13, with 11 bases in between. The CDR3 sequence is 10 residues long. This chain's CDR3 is CATPPRGLFF. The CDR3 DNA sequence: TGTGCCACCCCCCCCCGGGGGCTGTTTTTT.

In DNA, the CDR3 is TGCGCCAGCAGCCAAGATAGAGGGGAGGCCCAGTACTTC. Amino acids: CASSQDRGEAQYF. This chain links TRBV4-3 with TRBJ2-5; weak D call: TRBD2 (6 bases). The V gene's germline CDR1 is LGHNA and CDR2 YSLEER. V was cut by 0 bases and J by 9 bases, with 11 bases left in between. The CDR3 has 13 residues.

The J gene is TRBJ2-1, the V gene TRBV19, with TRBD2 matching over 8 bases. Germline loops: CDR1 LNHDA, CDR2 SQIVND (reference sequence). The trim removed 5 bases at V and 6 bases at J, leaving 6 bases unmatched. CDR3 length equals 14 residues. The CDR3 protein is CASSPGTRVNEQFF. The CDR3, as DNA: TGTGCCAGTAGTCCGGGGACTAGAGTCAATGAGCAGTTCTTC.

The CDR3, as DNA: TGCGCCAGCAGCCCGGGGGCCACAGATACGCAGTATTTT. This translates into CASSPGATDTQYF. V gene TRBV4-1 combines with J gene TRBJ2-3; D might be TRBD1 or TRBD2, each matching 6 bases. The CDR3 is 13 amino acids. Trimming took off 4 bases at V and 2 bases at J, with 7 bases between the two ends. Germline loops: CDR1 MGHRA, CDR2 YSYEKL.

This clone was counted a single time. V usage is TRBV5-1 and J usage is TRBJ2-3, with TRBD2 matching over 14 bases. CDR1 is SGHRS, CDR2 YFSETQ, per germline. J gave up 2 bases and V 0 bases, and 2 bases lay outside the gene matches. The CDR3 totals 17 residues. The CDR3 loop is CASSLEGLAGVTDTQYF. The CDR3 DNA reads TGCGCCAGCAGCTTGGAGGGACTAGCGGGAGTCACAGATACGCAGTATTTT.

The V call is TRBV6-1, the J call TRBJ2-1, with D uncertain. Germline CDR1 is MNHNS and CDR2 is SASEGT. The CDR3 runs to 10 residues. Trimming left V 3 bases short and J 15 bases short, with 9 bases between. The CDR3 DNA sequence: TGTGCCAGCAGTGACACTAACCCGTTCTTC. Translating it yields CASSDTNPFF.

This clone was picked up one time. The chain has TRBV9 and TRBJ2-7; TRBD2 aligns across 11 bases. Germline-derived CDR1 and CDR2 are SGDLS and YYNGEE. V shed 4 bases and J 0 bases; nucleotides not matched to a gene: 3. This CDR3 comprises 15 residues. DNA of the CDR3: TGTGCCAGCAGCAGGGGACTAGCGGCCTCCTACGAGCAGTACTTC. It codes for CASSRGLAASYEQYF.

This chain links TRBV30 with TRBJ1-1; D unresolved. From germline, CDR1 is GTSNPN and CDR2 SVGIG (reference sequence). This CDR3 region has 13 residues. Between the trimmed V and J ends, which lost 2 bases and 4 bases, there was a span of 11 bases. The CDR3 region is CAWSWSESTEAFF. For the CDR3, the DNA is TGTGCCTGGAGTTGGTCGGAGAGCACTGAAGCTTTCTTT.

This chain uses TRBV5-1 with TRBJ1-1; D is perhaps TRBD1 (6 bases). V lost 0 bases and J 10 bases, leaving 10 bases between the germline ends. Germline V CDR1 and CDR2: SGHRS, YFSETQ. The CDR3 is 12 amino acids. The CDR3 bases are TGCGCCAGCAGCTTGGAACAGGGTGCAGCTTTCTTT. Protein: CASSLEQGAAFF.

CDR3 sequence reads: CAWSAFGGLSGSGANVLTF. In DNA form, the CDR3 reads TGTGCCTGGAGTGCGTTTGGGGGACTTTCGGGCTCTGGGGCCAACGTCCTGACTTTC. This sequence joins TRBV30 and TRBJ2-6; a weak D match, TRBD2 (6 bases). With 1 base removed from V and 0 bases from J, the gap between germline ends came to 19 bases. The CDR3 sequence is 19 residues long. Germline CDR1 and CDR2: GTSNPN and SVGIG (reference sequence).